The 10 T cell receptor beta chains reported below all come from one sample, sequenced in a study of OX40 agonist ivuxolimab in advanced cancers. TCRdb's copy holds only in-frame clones and misses some; the assay was immunoSEQ multiplex PCR. The sample includes tens of thousands of clones, 80% to 90% of them seen just once. Sequenced material: CD4+ or CD8+ T cells sorted from blood, taken in a trial of the OX40 agonist ivuxolimab. The receptors were gathered from an adult with an advanced solid tumor such as melanoma, head and neck, liver or kidney cancer.

This chain connects TRBV4-2 to TRBJ2-7; D ambiguous. This CDR3 has 13 amino acids. Trimming removed 1 base at V and 1 base at J, with 5 bases between. Germline V gene lookup returns CDR1 LGHNA and CDR2 YNFKEQ. The CDR3, as DNA: TGTGCCAGCAGCCAAGCCAGATCCTACGAGCAGTACTTC. It is translated as CASSQARSYEQYF.

The V and J genes are TRBV15 and TRBJ2-1, with D perhaps matching TRBD2 (5 bases). The germline CDR1 and CDR2 sequences are LNHNV and YYDKDF (reference sequence). CDR3 length: 15 amino acids. V lost 0 bases and J 8 bases, leaving 14 bases between the germline ends. The DNA for the CDR3 is TGTGCCACCAGCAGAGATCGGCTAGCCGACCATGAGCAGTTCTTC. Translating it yields CATSRDRLADHEQFF.

The rearrangement joins TRBV28 to TRBJ2-7, with a weak D call TRBD1 (6 bases). V gave up 2 bases and J gave up 0 bases, with 20 bases separating them. The CDR3 consists of 18 residues. Germline V CDR1 and CDR2: MDHEN, SYDVKM. The CDR3 loop reads CASSLVSGGRYLSYEQYF. The CDR3, as DNA: TGTGCCAGCAGTTTAGTAAGTGGGGGCAGGTACCTCTCCTACGAGCAGTACTTC. The variable domain in full, with the rest retrieved from reference TRBV28 and TRBJ2-7, is DVKVTQSSRYLVKRTGEKVFLECVQDMDHENMFWYRQDPGLGLRLIYFSYDVKMKEKGDIPEGYSVSREKKERFSLILESASTNQTSMYLCASSLVSGGRYLSYEQYFGPGTRLTVT.

This chain connects TRBV5-8 to TRBJ2-7; tentative D call: TRBD1 (6 bases). V lost 4 bases to trimming and J lost 3 bases, with 8 bases between them. This CDR3 region has 12 residues. The germline V gene has CDR1 SGHTS and CDR2 YDEGEE. The CDR3 coding sequence is TGTGCCAGCAGCCGGGACAACTACGAGCAGTACTTC. Its protein is CASSRDNYEQYF.

The V gene is TRBV2, the J gene TRBJ2-1; TRBD2 matches at 12 bases. The CDR3 contains 16 residues. Losses at the gene ends were 5 bases for V and 8 bases for J; bases not matched to a gene: 10. CDR1 is SNHLY and CDR2 is FYNNEI in the germline V gene. CDR3 residues: CASSPMTSGGGYEQFF. The CDR3 DNA follows: TGTGCCAGCAGTCCCATGACTAGCGGGGGTGGATATGAGCAGTTCTTC.

The chain joins TRBV7-9 to TRBJ2-3; maybe TRBD2 (6 bases). The germline gives CDR1 SEHNR, CDR2 FQNEAQ (reference sequence). There are 14 residues in the CDR3. V was shortened by 4 bases and J by 12 bases, with 20 bases between the two germline ends. As DNA, the CDR3 is TGTGCCAGCAGCTCACCCCGGAGGGCCCGGACCCAGTATTTT. Protein: CASSSPRRARTQYF.

This chain uses TRBV19 with TRBJ1-1; no clear D. The CDR3 has 13 amino acids. Between the trimmed V and J ends, which lost 6 bases and 3 bases, there was a span of 11 bases. Germline V gene lookup returns CDR1 LNHDA and CDR2 SQIVND (reference sequence). The CDR3 sequence: CASSPAADTEAFF. The DNA for the CDR3 is TGTGCCAGTAGCCCAGCCGCTGACACTGAAGCTTTCTTT.

This CDR3 reads CASSPGQGNTGELFF. The CDR3, as DNA: TGTGCCAGCAGCCCTGGGCAGGGTAACACCGGGGAGCTGTTTTTT. This sequence joins TRBV6-5 and TRBJ2-2; D perhaps matches TRBD1 (5 bases). Looked up from germline, CDR1 is MNHEY and CDR2 is SVGAGI. Trimming pared 6 bases from V and 2 bases from J, leaving 13 bases between. This CDR3 contains 15 residues.

The rearrangement joins TRBV9 to TRBJ2-3, with D possibly TRBD1 on 5 matching bases. The CDR3 is 14 residues long. CDR1 and CDR2 from the germline V gene are SGDLS and YYNGEE. V lost 3 bases and J lost 11, with 19 bases in between. The DNA of the CDR3 is TGTGCCAGCAGCGCCTCGCTGACCCCAGGGTGGCAGTATTTT. Residues: CASSASLTPGWQYF.

The chain is built from TRBV7-9 and TRBJ1-1; 7 positions agree with TRBD1. Trimming at V came to 5 bases and at J to 4 bases, leaving 1 base not matched to a gene. The CDR3 runs to 12 residues. Germline values: CDR1 SEHNR, CDR2 FQNEAQ (reference sequence). CDR3 bases: TGTGCCAGCAGCGACAGGGCCACTGAAGCTTTCTTT. It yields the protein CASSDRATEAFF. Full variable domain (rest looked up from reference TRBV7-9 and TRBJ1-1): DTGVSQNPRHKITKRGQNVTFRCDPISEHNRLYWYRQTLGQGPEFLTYFQNEAQLEKSRLLSDRFSAERPKGSFSTLEIQRTEQGDSAMYLCASSDRATEAFFGQGTRLTVV.